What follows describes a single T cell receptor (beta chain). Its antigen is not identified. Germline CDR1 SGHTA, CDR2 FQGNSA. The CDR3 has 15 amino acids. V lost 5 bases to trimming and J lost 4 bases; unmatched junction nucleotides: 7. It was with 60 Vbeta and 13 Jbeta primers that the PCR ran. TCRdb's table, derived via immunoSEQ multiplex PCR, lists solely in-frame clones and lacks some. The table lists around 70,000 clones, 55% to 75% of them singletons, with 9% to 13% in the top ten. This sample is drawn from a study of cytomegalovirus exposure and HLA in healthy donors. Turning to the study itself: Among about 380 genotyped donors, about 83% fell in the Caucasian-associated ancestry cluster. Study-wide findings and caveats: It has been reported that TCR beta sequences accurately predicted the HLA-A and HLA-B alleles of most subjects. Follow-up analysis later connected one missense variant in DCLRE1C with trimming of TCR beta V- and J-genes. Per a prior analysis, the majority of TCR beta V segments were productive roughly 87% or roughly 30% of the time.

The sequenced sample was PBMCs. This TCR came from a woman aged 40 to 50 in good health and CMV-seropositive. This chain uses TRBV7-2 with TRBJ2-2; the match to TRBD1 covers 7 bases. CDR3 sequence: CASSPRTGSTGELFF. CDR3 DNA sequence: TGTGCCAGCAGCCCCCGGACAGGCAGCACCGGGGAGCTGTTTTTT.